A single sample is the source of the 13 T cell receptor beta chains below, sequenced in a study of chemoradiotherapy in HPV16-positive cancers. The table came from immunoSEQ multiplex PCR; TCRdb's copy has only in-frame clones and leaves some out. This sample has under 50,000 clones; around 80% occur once, and the top ten carry more than 5%. The input for sequencing was blood, taken from a patient who underwent chemoradiotherapy. The receptors here all came from a human donor with HPV-associated anogenital cancer.

This chain joins TRBV10-3 and TRBJ2-5, with TRBD1 identical over 9 bases. The CDR3 has 14 amino acids. CDR1 is ENHRY and CDR2 is SYGVKD in the germline V gene. Losses at the gene ends were 6 bases for V and 4 bases for J; bases not matched to a gene: 6. The CDR3 DNA sequence: TGTGCCATCAGCGACAGGGGGGAGGGAGAGACCCAGTACTTC. Its translation is CAISDRGEGETQYF.

The V and J genes are TRBV29-1 and TRBJ2-7, with a possible D match to TRBD2 (5 bases). The V gene lost 5 bases and the J gene lost 5 bases, with 7 bases spanning the gap. The CDR3 totals 10 residues. CDR1 and CDR2 (germline): SQVTM, ANQGSEA. In nucleotides, the CDR3 is TGCAGCGTTTTGCGGGACGAGCAGTACTTC. It codes for CSVLRDEQYF.

This clone was counted a few times. This chain links TRBV13 with TRBJ1-2; possibly TRBD1 for D (5 bases). CDR3 length equals 15 residues. The V and J ends lost 2 bases and 1 base respectively, with 11 bases between them. Germline values: CDR1 PRHDT, CDR2 FYEKMQ (reference sequence). The CDR3 protein is CASSLYSRDNYGYTF. The CDR3 DNA reads TGTGCCAGCAGCTTATATTCCAGGGATAACTATGGCTACACCTTC.

The chain couples TRBV7-2 to TRBJ1-6; 9 nucleotides align to TRBD1. The germline V gene has CDR1 SGHTA and CDR2 FQGNSA. The CDR3 is 13 residues long. V was clipped by 6 bases and J by 9 bases; unmatched bases: 3. The CDR3 sequence: CASRQGAGSPLHF. CDR3 nucleotides: TGTGCCAGCAGACAGGGGGCAGGTTCACCCCTCCACTTT.

The chain uses TRBV18 and TRBJ2-5, with TRBD2 matching over 11 bases. The germline V gene encodes CDR1 KGHSH and CDR2 LQKENI. The CDR3 has 15 residues. With V trimmed by 5 bases and J by 3 bases, 5 bases remained unmatched. CDR3 DNA sequence: TGTGCCAGCTCAACCGGGACTAGCGGAAAAGAGACCCAGTACTTC. Protein product: CASSTGTSGKETQYF.

The chain combines TRBV10-1 with TRBJ1-2; D possibly corresponds to TRBD1 (5 bases). The V and J ends lost 7 bases and 0 bases respectively, with 15 bases between them. Germline lookup yields CDR1 WNHNN and CDR2 SYGVQD (reference sequence). There are 15 residues in the CDR3. CDR3 in amino acids: CASNTQGHANYGYTF. In DNA form, the CDR3 reads TGCGCCAGCAACACTCAAGGACATGCTAACTATGGCTACACCTTC.

The chain recombines TRBV5-6 with TRBJ2-3; possible D gene TRBD2, 6 bases. Between the trimmed V and J ends, which lost 2 bases and 4 bases, there was a span of 14 bases. This CDR3 spans 15 amino acids. Germline CDR1 and CDR2: SGHDT and YYEEEE. The CDR3 sequence: CASSLYSGDADTQYF. CDR3 coding DNA: TGTGCCAGCAGCTTATATAGCGGAGATGCAGATACGCAGTATTTT.

This chain links TRBV19 with TRBJ1-2; no clear D. V lost 7 bases to trimming and J lost 0 bases, with 18 bases between them. Germline-derived CDR1 and CDR2 are LNHDA and SQIVND (reference sequence). The CDR3 runs to 16 residues. The CDR3, as DNA: TGTGCCAGTACCGTGAGTCATCCCCGCCCTAACTATGGCTACACCTTC. Residues: CASTVSHPRPNYGYTF.

This clone has a handful of counts. The chain is built from TRBV30 and TRBJ1-4; no clear D. CDR1 and CDR2 from the germline V gene are GTSNPN and SVGIG (reference sequence). The CDR3 extends over 12 amino acids. Deletions cut 5 bases from V and 13 bases from J, with 17 bases between. The CDR3 DNA sequence: TGTGCCTGGCACTCCAGCACCGGACCACTGTTTTTT. The encoded protein is CAWHSSTGPLFF. Filled out from reference TRBV30 and TRBJ1-4, the complete variable domain reads SQTIHQWPATLVQPVGSPLSLECTVEGTSNPNLYWYRQAAGRGLQLLFYSVGIGQISSEVPQNLSASRPQDRQFILSSKKLLLSDSGFYLCAWHSSTGPLFFGSGTQLSVL.

V usage is TRBV30 and J usage is TRBJ2-1; 15 nucleotides align to TRBD2. This CDR3 has 15 residues. V gave up 4 bases and J gave up 10 bases; unmatched junction bases: 8. Looked up from germline, CDR1 is GTSNPN and CDR2 is SVGIG (reference sequence). Written as DNA, the CDR3 is TGTGCCTGGAAGAGGACTAGCGGGGGGGCCTTCGAGCAGTTCTTC. It codes for CAWKRTSGGAFEQFF.

The V gene is TRBV11-2, the J gene TRBJ1-3, with 10 bases lining up with TRBD1. CDR1 and CDR2 (germline): SGHAT, FQNNGV. V shed 4 bases, J shed 0 bases, and the junction held 9 bases outside the gene matches. The CDR3 totals 18 residues. The CDR3 DNA reads as TGTGCCAGCAGCTCCCGGGACAGGGGATTAGGCTCTGGAAACACCATATATTTT. It is translated as CASSSRDRGLGSGNTIYF.

The chain links TRBV27 to TRBJ2-7; 8 nucleotides match TRBD1. This CDR3 has 13 residues. Trimming cost V 3 bases and J 7 bases; bases outside gene matches: 5. CDR1 is MNHEY and CDR2 is SMNVEV in the germline V gene (reference sequence). CDR3 DNA sequence: TGTGCCAGCAGTTTTAACAGGGGGATGGAGCAGTACTTC. Translated, it gives CASSFNRGMEQYF.

This clone came up a few times. This chain joins TRBV5-6 and TRBJ1-2; D gene unclear. From germline, CDR1 is SGHDT and CDR2 YYEEEE. Trimming stripped 1 base from V and 10 bases from J, with 8 bases between. This CDR3 region has 11 residues. The CDR3 sequence is CASSLLEYYTF. The CDR3 nucleotides are TGTGCCAGCAGCTTGCTGGAATACTACACCTTC.